The clone carrying this T cell receptor beta chain was found a few times. The antigen remains undetermined. This CDR3 region has 14 residues. Trimming removed 5 bases from V and 10 bases from J; junction bases left unmatched: 11. CDR1 SGHVS and CDR2 FQNEAQ come from the germline V gene. These data come from a study of identical twins. General observations from the study: Where beta out-of-frame sequences were concerned, excess twin sharing was weaker. The models gave estimates that fell short of the out-of-frame TCR alpha sharing seen in monozygotic twins.

Template switching supplied a universal primer site; unique molecular identifiers were carried on the cDNA. One entry per CDR3 protein, called by TCRdb with MiXCR from the 5' RACE reads. The data show some 630,000 distinct CDR3 sequences, with under 8.5% seen just once and roughly 1.5% held by the top ten. This sample also belongs to another study, concerning yellow fever vaccine responses in identical twins.

The sample taken for sequencing was PBMCs. The clonotype was recovered from a woman between 18 and 29 years old in good health. This chain connects TRBV7-8 to TRBJ2-1, with TRBD2 matching over 7 bases. Here the CDR3 DNA reads TGTGCCAGCAGCCCAGCGACTAGCCCTAGGGAGCAGTTCTTC. Amino acid sequence: CASSPATSPREQFF.